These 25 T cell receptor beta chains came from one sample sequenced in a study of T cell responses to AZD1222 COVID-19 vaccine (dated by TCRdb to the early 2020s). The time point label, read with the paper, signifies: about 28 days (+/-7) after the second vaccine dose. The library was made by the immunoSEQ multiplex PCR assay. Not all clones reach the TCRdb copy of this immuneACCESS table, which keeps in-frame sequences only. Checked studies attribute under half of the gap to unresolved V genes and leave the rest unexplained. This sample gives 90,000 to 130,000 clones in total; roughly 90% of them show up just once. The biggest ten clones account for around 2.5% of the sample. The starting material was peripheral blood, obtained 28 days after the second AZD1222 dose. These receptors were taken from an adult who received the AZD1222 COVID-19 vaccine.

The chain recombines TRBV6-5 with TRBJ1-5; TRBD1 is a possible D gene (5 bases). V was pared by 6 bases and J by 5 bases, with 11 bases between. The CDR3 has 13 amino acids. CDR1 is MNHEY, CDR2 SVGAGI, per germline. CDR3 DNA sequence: TGTGCCAGCAGCCTATCAGGGTATCAGCCCCAGCATTTT. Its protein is CASSLSGYQPQHF.

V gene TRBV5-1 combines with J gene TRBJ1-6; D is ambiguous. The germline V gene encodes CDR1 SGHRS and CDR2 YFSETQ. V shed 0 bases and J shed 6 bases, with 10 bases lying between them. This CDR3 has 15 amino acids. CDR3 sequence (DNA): TGCGCCAGCAGCTTGGCCAGTCAGTTTAATTCACCCCTCCACTTT. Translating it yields CASSLASQFNSPLHF.

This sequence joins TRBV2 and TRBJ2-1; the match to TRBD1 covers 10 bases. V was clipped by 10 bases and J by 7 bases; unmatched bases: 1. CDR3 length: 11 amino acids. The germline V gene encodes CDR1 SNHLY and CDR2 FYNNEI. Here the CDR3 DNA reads TGTGCCACGGACAGGGGGAATGAGCAGTTCTTC. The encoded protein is CATDRGNEQFF.

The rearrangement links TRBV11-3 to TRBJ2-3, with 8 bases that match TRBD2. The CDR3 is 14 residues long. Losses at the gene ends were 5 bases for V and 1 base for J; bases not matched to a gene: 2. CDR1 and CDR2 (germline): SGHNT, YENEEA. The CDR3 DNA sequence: TGTGCCAGCAGCGCAGCGGGGGGCACAGATACGCAGTATTTT. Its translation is CASSAAGGTDTQYF.

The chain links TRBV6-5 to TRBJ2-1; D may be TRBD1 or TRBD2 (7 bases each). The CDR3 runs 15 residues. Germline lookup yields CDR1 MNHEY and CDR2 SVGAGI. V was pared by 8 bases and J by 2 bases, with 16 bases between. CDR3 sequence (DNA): TGTGCCAGCTTCCCCGCAGGGGGGGCCTACAATGAGCAGTTCTTC. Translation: CASFPAGGAYNEQFF.

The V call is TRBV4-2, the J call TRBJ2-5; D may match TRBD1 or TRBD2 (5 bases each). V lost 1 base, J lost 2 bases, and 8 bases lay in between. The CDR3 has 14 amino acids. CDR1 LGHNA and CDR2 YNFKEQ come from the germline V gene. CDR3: CASSQGDQQETQYF. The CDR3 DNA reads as TGTGCCAGCAGCCAAGGGGACCAGCAAGAGACCCAGTACTTC.

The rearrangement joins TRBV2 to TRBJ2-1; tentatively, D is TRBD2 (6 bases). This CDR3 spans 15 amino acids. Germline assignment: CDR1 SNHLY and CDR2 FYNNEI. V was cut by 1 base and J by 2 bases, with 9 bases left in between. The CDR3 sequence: CASSEEEGTYNEQFF. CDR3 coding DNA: TGTGCCAGCAGTGAAGAGGAGGGAACCTACAATGAGCAGTTCTTC.

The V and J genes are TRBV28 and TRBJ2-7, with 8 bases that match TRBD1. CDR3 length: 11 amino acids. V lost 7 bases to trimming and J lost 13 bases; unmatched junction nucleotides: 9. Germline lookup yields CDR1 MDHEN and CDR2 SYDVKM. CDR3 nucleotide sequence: TGTGCCAGCACGGACAGGGCCTATACCTACTTC. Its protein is CASTDRAYTYF.

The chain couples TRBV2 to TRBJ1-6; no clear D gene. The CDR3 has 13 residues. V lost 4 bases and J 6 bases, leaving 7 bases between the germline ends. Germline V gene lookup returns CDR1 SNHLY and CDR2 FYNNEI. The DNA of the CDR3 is TGTGCCAGCAGTGGGACGGTTAATTCACCCCTCCACTTT. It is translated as CASSGTVNSPLHF.

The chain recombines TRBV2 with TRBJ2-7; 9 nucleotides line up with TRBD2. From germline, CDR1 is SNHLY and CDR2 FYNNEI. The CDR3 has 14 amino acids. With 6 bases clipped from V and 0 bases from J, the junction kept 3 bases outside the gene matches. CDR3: CASSGTSPSYEQYF. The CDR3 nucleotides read TGTGCCAGCAGCGGGACTAGCCCCTCCTACGAGCAGTACTTC.

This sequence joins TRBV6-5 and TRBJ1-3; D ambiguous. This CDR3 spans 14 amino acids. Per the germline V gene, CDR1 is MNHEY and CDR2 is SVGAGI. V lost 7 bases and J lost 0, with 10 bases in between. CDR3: CASNPTNSGNTIYF. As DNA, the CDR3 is TGTGCCAGCAACCCCACGAACTCTGGAAACACCATATATTTT.

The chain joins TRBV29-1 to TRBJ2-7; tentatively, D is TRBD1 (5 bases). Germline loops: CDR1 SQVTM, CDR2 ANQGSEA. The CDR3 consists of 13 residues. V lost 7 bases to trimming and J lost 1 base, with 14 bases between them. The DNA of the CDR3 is TGCAGCGCAAGCACAGGCTCGTCCTACGAGCAGTACTTC. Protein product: CSASTGSSYEQYF.

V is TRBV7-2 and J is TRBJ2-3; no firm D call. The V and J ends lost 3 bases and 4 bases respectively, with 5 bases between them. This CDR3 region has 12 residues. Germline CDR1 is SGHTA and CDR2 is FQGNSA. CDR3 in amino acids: CASSFGADTQYF. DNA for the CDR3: TGTGCCAGCAGCTTTGGGGCAGATACGCAGTATTTT. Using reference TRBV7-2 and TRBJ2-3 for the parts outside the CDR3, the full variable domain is GAGVSQSPSNKVTEKGKDVELRCDPISGHTALYWYRQSLGQGLEFLIYFQGNSAPDKSGLPSDRFSAERTGGSVSTLTIQRTQQEDSAVYLCASSFGADTQYFGPGTRLTVL.

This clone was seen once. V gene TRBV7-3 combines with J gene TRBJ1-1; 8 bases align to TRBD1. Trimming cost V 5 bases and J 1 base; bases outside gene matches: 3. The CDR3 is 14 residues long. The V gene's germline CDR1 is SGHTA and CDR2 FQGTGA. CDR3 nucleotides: TGTGCCAGCAGCCCCGGACAGGGGAACACTGAAGCTTTCTTT. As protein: CASSPGQGNTEAFF.

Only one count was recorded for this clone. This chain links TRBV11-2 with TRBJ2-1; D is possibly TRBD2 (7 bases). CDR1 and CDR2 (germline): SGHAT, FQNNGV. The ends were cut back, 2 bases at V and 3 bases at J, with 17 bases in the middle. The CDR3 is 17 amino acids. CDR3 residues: CASSLLRGAIVYNEQFF. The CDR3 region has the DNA TGTGCCAGCAGCTTACTCCGGGGGGCCATTGTCTACAATGAGCAGTTCTTC.

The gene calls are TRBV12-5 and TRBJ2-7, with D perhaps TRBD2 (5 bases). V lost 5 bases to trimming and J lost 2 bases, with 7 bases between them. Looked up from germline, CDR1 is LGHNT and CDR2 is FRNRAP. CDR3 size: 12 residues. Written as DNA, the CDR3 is TGTGCTAGTGGTCCGCGGGCCTACGAGCAGTACTTC. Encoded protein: CASGPRAYEQYF.

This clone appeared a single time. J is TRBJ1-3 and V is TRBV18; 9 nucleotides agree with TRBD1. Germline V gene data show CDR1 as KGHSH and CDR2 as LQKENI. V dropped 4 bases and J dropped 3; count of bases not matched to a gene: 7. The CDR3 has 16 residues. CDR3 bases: TGTGCCAGCTCACTCCCCGGGACAGGGTTTGGAAACACCATATATTTT. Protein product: CASSLPGTGFGNTIYF. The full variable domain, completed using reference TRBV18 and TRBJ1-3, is NAGVMQNPRHLVRRRGQEARLRCSPMKGHSHVYWYRQLPEEGLKFMVYLQKENIIDESGMPKERFSAEFPKEGPSILRIQQVVRGDSAAYFCASSLPGTGFGNTIYFGEGSWLTVV.

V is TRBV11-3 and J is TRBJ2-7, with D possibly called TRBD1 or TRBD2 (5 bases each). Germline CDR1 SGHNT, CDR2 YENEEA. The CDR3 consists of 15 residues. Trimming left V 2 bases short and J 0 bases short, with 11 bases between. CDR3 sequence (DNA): TGTGCCAGCAGCTTACATTCCGGGGCCTCCTACGAGCAGTACTTC. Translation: CASSLHSGASYEQYF.

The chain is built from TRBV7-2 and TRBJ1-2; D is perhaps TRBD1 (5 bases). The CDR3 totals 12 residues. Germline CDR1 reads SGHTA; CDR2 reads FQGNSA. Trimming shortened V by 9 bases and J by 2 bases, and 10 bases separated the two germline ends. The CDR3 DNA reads TGTGCCAGGGGCTGGGGGAACTATGGCTACACCTTC. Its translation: CARGWGNYGYTF.

The CDR3 bases are TGCGCCAGCAGCGTGGGGTTGACCTATAATTCACCCCTCCACTTT. The encoded protein is CASSVGLTYNSPLHF. J is TRBJ1-6 and V is TRBV5-1; D is uncertain. The CDR3 covers 15 residues. The V end was cut by 4 bases, the J end by 2 bases, with 10 bases between. Germline V gives CDR1 SGHRS, CDR2 YFSETQ.

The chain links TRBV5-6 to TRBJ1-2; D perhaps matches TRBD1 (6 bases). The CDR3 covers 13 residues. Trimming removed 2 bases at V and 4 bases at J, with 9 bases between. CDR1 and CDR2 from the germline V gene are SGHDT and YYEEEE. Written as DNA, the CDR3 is TGTGCCAGCAGCTTTCAGGGGAGCTATGGCTACACCTTC. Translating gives CASSFQGSYGYTF.

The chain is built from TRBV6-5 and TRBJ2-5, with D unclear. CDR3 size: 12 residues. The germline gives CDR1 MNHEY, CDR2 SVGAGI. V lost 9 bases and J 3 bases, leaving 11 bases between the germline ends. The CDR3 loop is CASRATEETQYF. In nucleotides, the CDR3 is TGTGCCAGTAGGGCGACCGAAGAGACCCAGTACTTC.

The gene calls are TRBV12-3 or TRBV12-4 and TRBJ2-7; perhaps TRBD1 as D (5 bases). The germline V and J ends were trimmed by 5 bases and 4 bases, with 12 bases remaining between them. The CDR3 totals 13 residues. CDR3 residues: CASSPTTVYEQYF. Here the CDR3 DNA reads TGTGCCAGCAGTCCTACGACAGTGTACGAGCAGTACTTC.

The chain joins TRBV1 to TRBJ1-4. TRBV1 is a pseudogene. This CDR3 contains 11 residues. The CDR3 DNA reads TGCACCAGCAGCCAAGTTGAAAAACTGTTTTTT. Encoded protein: CTSSQVEKLFF.

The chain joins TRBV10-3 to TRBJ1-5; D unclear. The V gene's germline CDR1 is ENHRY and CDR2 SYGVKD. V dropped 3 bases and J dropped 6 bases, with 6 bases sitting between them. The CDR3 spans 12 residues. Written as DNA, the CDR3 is TGTGCCATCAGTGACAGCCTTCAGCCCCAGCATTTT. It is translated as CAISDSLQPQHF.